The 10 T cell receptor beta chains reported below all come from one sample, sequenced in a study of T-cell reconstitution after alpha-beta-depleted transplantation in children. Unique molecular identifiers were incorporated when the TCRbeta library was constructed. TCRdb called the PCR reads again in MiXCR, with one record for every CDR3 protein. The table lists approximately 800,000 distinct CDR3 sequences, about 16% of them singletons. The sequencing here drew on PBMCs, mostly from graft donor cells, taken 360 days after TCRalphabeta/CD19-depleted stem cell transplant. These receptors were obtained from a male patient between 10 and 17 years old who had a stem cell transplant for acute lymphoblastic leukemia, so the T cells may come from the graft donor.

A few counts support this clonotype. CDR3 in amino acids: CASSQAARYVQDEQYF. CDR3 DNA sequence: TGTGCCAGCAGCCAAGCCGCCAGGTATGTCCAGGACGAGCAGTACTTC. The chain uses TRBV3-1 and TRBJ2-7; D is ambiguous. CDR1 is LGHDT and CDR2 is YNNKEL in the germline V gene (reference sequence). This CDR3 has 16 amino acids. Trimming pared 1 base from V and 5 bases from J, leaving 18 bases between.

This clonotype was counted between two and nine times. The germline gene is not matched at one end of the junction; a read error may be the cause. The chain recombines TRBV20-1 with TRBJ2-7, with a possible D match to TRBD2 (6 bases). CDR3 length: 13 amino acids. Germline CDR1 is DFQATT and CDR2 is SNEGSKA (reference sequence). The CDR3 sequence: CSARGAGPYEQYF. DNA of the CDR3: TGCAGTGCGAGAGGTGCGGGACCCTACGAGCAGTACTTC.

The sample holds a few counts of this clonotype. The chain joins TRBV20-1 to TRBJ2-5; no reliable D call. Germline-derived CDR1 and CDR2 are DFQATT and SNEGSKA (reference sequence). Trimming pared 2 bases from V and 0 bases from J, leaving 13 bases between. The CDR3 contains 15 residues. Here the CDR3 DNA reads TGCAGTGCTAGAATGCGGACCGAGTACCAAGAGACCCAGTACTTC. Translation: CSARMRTEYQETQYF.

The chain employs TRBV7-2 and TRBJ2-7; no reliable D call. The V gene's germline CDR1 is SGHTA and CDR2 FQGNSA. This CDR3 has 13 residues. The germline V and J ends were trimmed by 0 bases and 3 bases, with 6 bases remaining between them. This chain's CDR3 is CASSLATFYEQYF. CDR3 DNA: TGTGCCAGCAGCTTAGCGACCTTCTACGAGCAGTACTTC.

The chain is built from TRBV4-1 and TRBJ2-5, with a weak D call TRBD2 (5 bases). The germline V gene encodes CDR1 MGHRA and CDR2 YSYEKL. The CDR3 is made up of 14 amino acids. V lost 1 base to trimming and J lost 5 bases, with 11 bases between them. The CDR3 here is CASSQVGGGETQYF. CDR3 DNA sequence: TGCGCCAGCAGCCAAGTCGGTGGCGGGGAGACCCAGTACTTC.

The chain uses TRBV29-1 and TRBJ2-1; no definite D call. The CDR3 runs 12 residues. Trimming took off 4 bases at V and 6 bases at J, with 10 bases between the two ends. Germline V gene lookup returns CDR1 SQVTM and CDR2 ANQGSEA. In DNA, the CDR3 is TGCAGCGTTGGTTTCCAGCGCAATGAGCAGTTCTTC. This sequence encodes CSVGFQRNEQFF.

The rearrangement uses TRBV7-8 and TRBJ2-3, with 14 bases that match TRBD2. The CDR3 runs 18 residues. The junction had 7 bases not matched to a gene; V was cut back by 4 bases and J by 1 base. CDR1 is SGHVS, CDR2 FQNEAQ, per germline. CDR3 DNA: TGTGCCAGCAGCTCCGGGACTAGCGGGAGATTACGCACAGATACGCAGTATTTT. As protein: CASSSGTSGRLRTDTQYF.

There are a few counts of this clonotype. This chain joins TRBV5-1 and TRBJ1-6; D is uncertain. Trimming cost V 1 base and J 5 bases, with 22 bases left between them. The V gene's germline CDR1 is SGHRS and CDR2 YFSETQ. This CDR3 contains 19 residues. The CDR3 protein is CASSLRRVDSSGNNSPLHF. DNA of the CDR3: TGCGCCAGCAGCTTGCGTCGCGTTGACTCGAGTGGTAATAATTCACCCCTCCACTTT.

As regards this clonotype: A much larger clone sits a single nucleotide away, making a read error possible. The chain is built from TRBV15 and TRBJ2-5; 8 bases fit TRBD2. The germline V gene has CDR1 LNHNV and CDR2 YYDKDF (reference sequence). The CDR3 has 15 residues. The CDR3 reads CATSKGTSSKETRYF. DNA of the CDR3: TGTGCCACCAGCAAAGGGACTAGTAGTAAAGAGACCCGGTACTTC.

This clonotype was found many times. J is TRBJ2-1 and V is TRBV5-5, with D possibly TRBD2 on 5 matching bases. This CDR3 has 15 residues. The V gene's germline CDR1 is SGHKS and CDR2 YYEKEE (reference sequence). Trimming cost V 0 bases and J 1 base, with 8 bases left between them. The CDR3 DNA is TGTGCCAGCAGCTTGGAGAGGGTTTCCTACAATGAGCAGTTCTTC. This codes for CASSLERVSYNEQFF.